Listed below are T cell receptor beta chains from one sample, sequenced in a study of cytomegalovirus exposure and HLA in healthy donors. Profiled with immunoSEQ multiplex PCR; TCRdb holds only in-frame clones, not every one. The sample holds roughly 160,000 clones, roughly 80% seen once. Input material: PBMCs. All receptors derive from a male donor in good health and CMV-seronegative. Both conserved end residues are part of each CDR3. A D gene is named only where the DNA matches it firmly. Not every row has a clone size; where given, it reads once, few, many or a size class.

>TRBJ1-1|TRBV7-5|once|NA
TGTGTCAGAAGCGGGGCAGGGGGAGACGACACTGAAGCTTTCTTT
CVRSGAGGDDTEAFF
>TRBJ2-7|TRBV4-2|NA|TRBD2
TGTGCCAGCAGCCAAGAAAAGGCACTAGCGGGAGGCAACGAGCAGTACTTC
CASSQEKALAGGNEQYF
>TRBJ1-6|TRBV5-1|NA|NA
TGCGCCAGCAGAATCGGGGAGACCCTCTATAATTCACCCCTCCACTTT
CASRIGETLYNSPLHF
>TRBJ1-6|TRBV6-5|NA|NA
TGTGCCAGCAGTTCGCCAGGGGTATATTCACCCCTCCACTTT
CASSSPGVYSPLHF
>TRBJ2-7|TRBV7-8|NA|TRBD2
TGTGCCAGCAGCCCCAGCGGGAGGGCCTGGACCTACGAGCAGTACTTC
CASSPSGRAWTYEQYF
>TRBJ2-1|TRBV13|NA|NA
TGTGCCAGCAGTTCATCCGAGGCAGGGCCCTACAATGAGCAGTTCTTC
CASSSSEAGPYNEQFF
>TRBJ2-7|TRBV5-1|NA|TRBD2
TGCGCCAGCAGCTCGGCTAGCGGGGAGAACGAGCAGTACTTC
CASSSASGENEQYF
>TRBJ1-5|TRBV19|few|TRBD1
TGTGCCAGTAGTAAGGGGACGGGACAGGGTTCTCAGCCCCAGCATTTT
CASSKGTGQGSQPQHF
>TRBJ2-7|TRBV19|NA|TRBD2
TGTGCCAGTGGGCTAGCGGAAGGATACGAGCAGTACTTC
CASGLAEGYEQYF
>TRBJ1-2|TRBV19|NA|NA
TGTGCCAGTAGTATAACCGGGACTGACGGTGGCTACACCTTC
CASSITGTDGGYTF
>TRBJ2-1|TRBV7-9|once|TRBD2
TGTGCCAGCAGCTCTACTTCCGGACTAGCGGGAGTGGGTGAGCAGTTCTTC
CASSSTSGLAGVGEQFF
>TRBJ2-7|TRBV10-3|NA|TRBD2
TGTGCCATCAGGGTAACTAGCGGGACCGCCTCCTACGAGCAGTACTTC
CAIRVTSGTASYEQYF
>TRBJ2-3|TRBV7-2|NA|TRBD2
TGTGCCAGCAGCTTAGGCCTAGCGGGGGGGACAGATACGCAGTATTTT
CASSLGLAGGTDTQYF
>TRBJ2-7|TRBV7-8|NA|TRBD1
TGTGCCAGCAGCTTTAGGACAGGGGACTCCTACGAGCAGTACTTC
CASSFRTGDSYEQYF
>TRBJ1-5|TRBV6-1|NA|TRBD1
TGTGCCAGCAGGGGACAGGGTCGTGATCAGCCCCAGCATTTT
CASRGQGRDQPQHF
>TRBJ2-1|TRBV7-3|NA|TRBD2
TGTGCCAGCAGCGACTCGCGGGGGGGCACTGAGCAGTTCTTC
CASSDSRGGTEQFF
>TRBJ1-1|TRBV7-6|once|NA
TGTGCCAGCAGCTTAGCGTCTGGGGAGAGGGTCACTGAAGCTTTCTTT
CASSLASGERVTEAFF
>TRBJ2-7|TRBV10-3|NA|TRBD1
TGTGCCATCAGTGAGTCGGGACAGGGCTACGAGCAGTACTTC
CAISESGQGYEQYF
>TRBJ2-2|TRBV5-1|few|TRBD2
TGCGCCAGCAGCTTAACCCGCCTAGCGGAGGCCCCCTCGAACACCGGGGAGCTGTTTTTT
CASSLTRLAEAPSNTGELFF
>TRBJ2-6|TRBV27|NA|NA
TGTGCCAGCAGTTTCGGGGTAACGGGGGCCAACGTCCTGACTTTC
CASSFGVTGANVLTF
>TRBJ2-1|TRBV28|NA|NA
TGTGCCAGCAGTTTAGACGCTAGCTACAATGAGCAGTTCTTC
CASSLDASYNEQFF
>TRBJ1-2|TRBV19|NA|NA
TGTGCCAGTAGTATAGAGGGCACGAACTATGGCTACACCTTC
CASSIEGTNYGYTF
>TRBJ2-2|TRBV5-4|NA|TRBD1
TGTGCCAGCAGCTGGGGGGACAGGGGAAGATCGAACACCGGGGAGCTGTTTTTT
CASSWGDRGRSNTGELFF
>TRBJ2-2|TRBV29-1|NA|NA
TGCAGCGTTGTGAGGAGTACCGGGGAGCTGTTTTTT
CSVVRSTGELFF
>TRBJ2-5|TRBV19|NA|NA
TGTGCCAGTAGCCTGACTTTGTCGGGAGTAGGGGAGACCCAGTACTTC
CASSLTLSGVGETQYF
>TRBJ2-3|TRBV4-2|NA|TRBD2
TGTGCCAGCAGCCAGATACTAGCGGGAGTAGGTACAGATACGCAGTATTTT
CASSQILAGVGTDTQYF
>TRBJ2-3|TRBV5-4|NA|TRBD2
TGTGCCAGCAGCCTCGGACTAGCTGTAGATACGCAGTATTTT
CASSLGLAVDTQYF
>TRBJ2-1|TRBV20-1|NA|NA
TGCAGTGCTGAGACAGTCAATGAGCAGTTCTTC
CSAETVNEQFF
>TRBJ2-3|TRBV9|NA|TRBD2
TGTGCCAGCAGCGAAACGGGGGGGAAAGATACGCAGTATTTT
CASSETGGKDTQYF
>TRBJ2-2|TRBV7-2|NA|NA
TGTGCCAGCAGCTTAGACCTTAGCTCGAACACCGGGGAGCTGTTTTTT
CASSLDLSSNTGELFF
>TRBJ2-7|TRBV7-2|NA|TRBD2
TGTGCCAGCAGCCTAGACTCAGCGGGAGGCTGGCAGTACTTC
CASSLDSAGGWQYF
>TRBJ1-3|TRBV5-1|NA|NA
TGCGCCAGCAGACCGGTCTCTGGAAACACCATATATTTT
CASRPVSGNTIYF
>TRBJ2-5|TRBV5-1|NA|TRBD1
TGCGCCAGCAGCACGACACCGGGACAGCAAGAGACCCAGTACTTC
CASSTTPGQQETQYF
>TRBJ1-1|TRBV6-5|NA|NA
TGTGCCAGCAGTTACTCGGAGGGCTGGCCGAACACTGAAGCTTTCTTT
CASSYSEGWPNTEAFF
>TRBJ1-5|TRBV19|NA|NA
TGTGCCAGTAGTATCGGGGGGAATCAGCCCCAGCATTTT
CASSIGGNQPQHF
>TRBJ2-2|TRBV29-1|NA|TRBD2
TGCAGCGTGGGGACTAGCGGGAGGCTGGGCACCGGGGAGCTGTTTTTT
CSVGTSGRLGTGELFF
>TRBJ2-5|TRBV5-8|NA|NA
TGTGCCAGCAGCTTGGACAGTGCCCAGTACTTC
CASSLDSAQYF
>TRBJ2-3|TRBV6-4|NA|NA
TGTGCCAGCAGTGATACTGGGACTAGCACAGATACGCAGTATTTT
CASSDTGTSTDTQYF
>TRBJ2-2|TRBV6-4|NA|TRBD2
TGTGCCAGCAGCACCACGAGGGGGGCGGGGGGGCTTGGGGAGCTGTTTTTT
CASSTTRGAGGLGELFF
>TRBJ1-2|TRBV11-3|NA|NA
TGTGCCAGCAGCAGCAGGGGTGGTTACTATGGCTACACCTTC
CASSSRGGYYGYTF
>TRBJ1-1|TRBV19|NA|NA
TGTGCCAGTAGTATCGCGGGTTGGGGTATGACTGAAGCTTTCTTT
CASSIAGWGMTEAFF
>TRBJ2-7|TRBV7-2|NA|TRBD1
TGTGCCAGCAGCAGGGACAGGGGGCTAGTAGAGCAGTACTTC
CASSRDRGLVEQYF
>TRBJ1-2|TRBV6-5|NA|NA
TGTGCCAGCAGCCAGGGGCCAGCTAACTATGGCTACACCTTC
CASSQGPANYGYTF
>TRBJ1-3|TRBV5-1|few|TRBD1
TGCGCCAGCAGCCGGGGACAGGCGGTCTCTGGAAACACCATATATTTT
CASSRGQAVSGNTIYF
>TRBJ2-7|TRBV5-1|NA|TRBD1
TGCGCCAGCAGCCACGACAGGGGTTACGAGCAGTACTTC
CASSHDRGYEQYF
>TRBJ1-2|TRBV25-1|NA|TRBD1
TGTGCCAGCAGTGACGGGGACAGGCAAGATCATTATGGCTACACCTTC
CASSDGDRQDHYGYTF
>TRBJ1-1|TRBV30|NA|NA
TGTGCCTGGAGTGTCTTAAAAGAAGCTTTCTTT
CAWSVLKEAFF
>TRBJ2-5|TRBV28|NA|NA
TGTGCCAGCAAGACTGACGGATCGGTAGAGACCCAGTACTTC
CASKTDGSVETQYF